A selection of T cell receptor beta chains follows, all from one sample in a study of response to subunit inactivated influenza vaccine. From the RT-PCR reads, TCRdb called clonotypes with MiXCR, one entry per CDR3 protein. The sample lists 700,000 to 800,000 distinct CDR3 sequences; around a sixth were seen once. Sequenced material: PBMCs from blood, taken 5 to 6 days after vaccination. The receptor source for this set is a man aged 50 or older who received an inactivated influenza vaccine. Both conserved end residues are trimmed from each CDR3. The D gene is left open where the match is weak. Size is omitted from some rows. Given values are once, few, many or a class for expanded clones.

TRBJ2-1 . TRBD2 TRBV20-1 12 SARPGTSGGALF
TRBJ2-3 many . TRBV12-3/TRBV12-4 10 ASSTGTDTQY
TRBJ1-1 . . TRBV29-1 11 SVSGVLNTEAF
TRBJ2-5 many . TRBV29-1 12 SVEGQQGGETQY
TRBJ2-1 few TRBD1 TRBV10-1 12 ASGGQATYNEQF
TRBJ2-1 . . TRBV7-9 11 ASSFGGGYEQF
TRBJ2-1 . . TRBV24-1 14 ATSDSEGELYNEQF
TRBJ2-3 . TRBD2 TRBV20-1 11 SAQGREGFTQY
TRBJ2-7 . TRBD2 TRBV7-2 13 ASSYQRGDTYEQY
TRBJ2-2 . . TRBV6-1 15 ASSGGQGHLHTGELF
TRBJ2-5 few TRBD2 TRBV28 12 ASSPREGQATQY
TRBJ2-1 once TRBD2 TRBV20-1 15 SARPGLAVSSYNEQF
TRBJ1-5 many TRBD1 TRBV12-3/TRBV12-4 13 ASSPGQGVNQPQH
TRBJ2-3 . . TRBV4-2 12 AISPRQTTGTQY
TRBJ1-2 . . TRBV10-3 12 AISEGLTVKGYT
TRBJ2-5 few . TRBV7-2 11 ASSLKSGETQY
TRBJ2-7 many . TRBV4-3 13 ASSQDLGGRYEQY
TRBJ2-3 . TRBD2 TRBV5-1 14 ASSLGLAGISDTQY
TRBJ2-1 few . TRBV6-5 12 ASSYRLIPNEQF
TRBJ2-7 . TRBD1 TRBV6-2/TRBV6-3 15 ASSYFPGGDGVSEQY
TRBJ1-1 . . TRBV6-6 11 ASSPLEVTEAF
TRBJ2-3 many . TRBV10-3 11 AIMGIQVDTQY
TRBJ1-2 . . TRBV5-1 11 ASSLDHGYGYT
TRBJ2-5 . TRBD2 TRBV7-6 14 ASSPAGLAGGETQY
TRBJ2-3 once TRBD2 TRBV7-2 13 ASSFRGGRTDTQY
TRBJ2-3 . . TRBV5-1 11 ASSLTDADTQY
TRBJ1-2 few . TRBV6-1 10 ASSVRYYGYT